This TCR beta chain was identified during a study of regulatory T cells in long-lasting Graves disease (TCRdb year 2021). About the full investigation: In the newly diagnosed Graves' disease group, patients had been taking antithyroid drugs for less than 3 months. Patients with persistent Graves' disease were compared with patients with newly diagnosed Graves' disease using TCR sequencing and RNA sequencing of peripheral blood. The study was conducted in China and was registered as a clinical trial. A total of around 35 samples underwent TCR sequencing, from about 13 patients with persistent Graves' disease and some 20 patients with newly diagnosed Graves' disease.

Library construction relied on multiplex PCR. Sequencing relied on an Illumina HiSeq 4000. TCR beta libraries were built with iRepertoire HTBI primers and Arm-PCR amplification of CDR3 regions. PCR products were gel purified before sequencing. The published analysis was carried out like this. Gene usage analysis of CDR3 amino acid clonotypes relied on the roughly 64 TRBV and 15 or so TRBJ segments identified across samples. Filtered high-quality paired reads were merged into contigs using COPE and FqMerger. Contigs were aligned with BLAST to IMGT TRBV, TRBD and TRBJ reference genes, and CDR3 was defined per IMGT. Any clonotype with a frequency above 0.1% was classified as a highly expanded clone. Shannon entropy was used to measure repertoire diversity, and the Gini coefficient was used to measure V-J evenness. Public clonotypes were defined as clonotypes shared by more than one individual. TCRdb trimmed the raw reads at Q25, called clones with MiXCR and kept productive beta chains. Identical CDR3 proteins give one entry, which carries the most common genes and DNA. It is TCRdb's table, rather than the study itself, that gives the V and J calls and clone size. The sample table shows more than 300,000 distinct CDR3 sequences, and approximately 10% are seen once. Approximately 17% of the sample belongs to the ten largest clones.

This clonotype has a handful of counts. There is no known antigen for this receptor. One base away there is no much larger clone; base qualities are not given. What the research found in general, with its limitations: Preferential use of TRBV28, TRBJ1-2 and TRBJ2-5 was observed in persistent disease, whereas TRBV20-1 and TRBJ2-1 were favored in newly diagnosed disease. Persistent patients shared more public clonotypes among themselves (around 3,000) than newly diagnosed patients did (over 950). The small sample size was acknowledged by the authors as a limitation that may reduce accuracy. The study examined only peripheral blood because the primary lesion, thyroid tissue, could not be accessed. Lower TCR Shannon entropy and fewer highly expanded clones were observed in persistent Graves' disease patients than in newly diagnosed patients, which suggested clonal expansion. Only the TCR beta chain was sequenced and analyzed.

At the junction V is shortened by 5 bases and J by 5 bases; bases outside the gene matches: 6. Reading from cysteine to phenylalanine, the CDR3 counts 15 amino acids. The kept DNA is CDR3 alone, 45 bases in frame from the first base. The germline V gene encodes CDR1 LGHNA and CDR2 YNFKEQ. The time point label here, explained by the study, means: newly diagnosed GD, antithyroid drugs for less than 3 months. RNA was extracted from PBMCs in TRIzol for both TCR sequencing and RNA sequencing. Graves' disease was diagnosed according to American Thyroid Association guidelines. Patients were recruited from an endocrinology department in Xi'an, China. Each patient gave approximately 10 milliliters of peripheral blood, collected in an EDTA anticoagulant tube. Ficoll Paque Plus density gradient separation was used to isolate PBMCs, and no further T cell sorting was done. An Agilent 2100 Bioanalyzer and agarose gel were used to check RNA quality, while a NanoDrop 2000 measured RNA concentration.

In addition, the sample was reused for a study of T cells in Graves' hyperthyroidism and ophthalmopathy. The second paper states: Stable Graves' hyperthyroidism was defined as no progression to ophthalmopathy during 18 months of follow-up. The hyperthyroidism patients were between 18 and 65 years old and newly diagnosed, with a disease duration of less than 2 months. Patients with uncontrolled infections, other autoimmune diseases, pregnancy or lactation were excluded. Diagnoses were established on the basis of clinical symptoms, serum thyroxine and TRAb, thyroid ultrasound, and orbital computed tomography. The first round of RT-PCR for the TCR CDR3 was performed with the HTBI primer set and the Qiagen OneStep RT-PCR kit. Most expanded thyroid clonotypes (frequency above 0.001) were also detected in blood, a finding suggesting that blood repertoires may reflect thyroid immune responses. A 13 V-J signature model separated ophthalmopathy from stable hyperthyroidism, with around 90% sensitivity and roughly 84% specificity in cross-validation and 80%/75% in testing. In validation, the model predicted progression to ophthalmopathy a median of about 6.5 months before onset, with approximately 70% sensitivity and around 76% specificity. TCR V-J signatures able to tell the groups apart were searched for in a discovery cohort of 100 patients, of whom around 42 had Graves' ophthalmopathy and about 60 had stable Graves' hyperthyroidism. An independent validation cohort of under 20 hyperthyroidism patients and some 15 patients who later progressed to ophthalmopathy tested prospective prediction of ophthalmopathy. The approximately 98 discovery patients were randomly divided into training and test sets at a 7:3 ratio. Thyroid tissue and blood T-cell repertoires from about six Graves' hyperthyroidism patients were also compared in the study. After sampling, hyperthyroidism patients received methimazole starting at 30 mg daily, and ophthalmopathy patients received high-dose intravenous methylprednisolone. Libraries were constructed in a second round of multiplex PCR, after which size selection and purification were carried out. The libraries were sequenced on an Illumina HiSeq2000 using paired-end 100 bp reads. SOAPnuke was used to process the raw data, removing reads that contained adapters or uncalled bases, had a mean Phred below 15, or lacked an exact match to the constant primer or identifier. COPE v1.2.5 was used to merge high-quality paired reads, and clonotypes were defined as unique nucleotide sequences. MiTCR v1.1 was used to align clonotypes to the IMGT TRBV, TRBD and TRBJ reference segments. Only V-J combinations with frequency above 0.0001, covering about 99% of repertoires, were analysed. A TCS score was defined as the ratio of F50 (clonal expansion) to E x V (chaos), with BLOSUM62-based TCRdist applied between CDR3 peptides within each V-J. Welch's t-statistics and random forest reduced 514 V-J features to some 14, which were used in a naive Bayes classifier (R e1071). No statistical method was used to set the sample size in advance, and investigators knew the group allocation. TCR Vbeta CDR3 sequencing of 135 peripheral blood samples (over 40 ophthalmopathy, about 75 hyperthyroidism and around 17 progressor patients) is reported in the paper.

This clonotype was sampled from a woman between 18 and 29 years old with Graves disease. Donor details come from another sample of the same person, matched by shared clones. Rearrangement joined TRBV4-2 to TRBJ2-1; 10 middle bases align to TRBD2. The source was peripheral blood mononuclear cells (PBMCs), collected at new diagnosis, from a patient treated with antithyroid drugs. The sequence in DNA is TGTGCCAGCAGCGAGCTAGCGGGAGACCACAATGAGCAGTTCTTC. Its translation reads: CASSELAGDHNEQFF.